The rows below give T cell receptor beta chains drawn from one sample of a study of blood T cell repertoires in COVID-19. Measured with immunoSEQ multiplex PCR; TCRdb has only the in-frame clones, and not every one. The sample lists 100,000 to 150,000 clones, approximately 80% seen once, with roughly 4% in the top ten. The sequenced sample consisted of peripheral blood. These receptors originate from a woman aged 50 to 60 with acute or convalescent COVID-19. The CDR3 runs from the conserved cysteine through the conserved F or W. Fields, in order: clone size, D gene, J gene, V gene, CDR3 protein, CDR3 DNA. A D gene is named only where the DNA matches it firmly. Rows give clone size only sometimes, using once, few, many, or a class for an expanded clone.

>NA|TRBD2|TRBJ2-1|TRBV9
CASKEGLEVGEQFF
TGTGCCAGCAAAGAGGGACTAGAGGTAGGTGAGCAGTTCTTC
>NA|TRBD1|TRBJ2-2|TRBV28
CASSLVDRGLWDTGELFF
TGTGCCAGCAGTTTAGTGGACAGGGGGCTGTGGGACACCGGGGAGCTGTTTTTT
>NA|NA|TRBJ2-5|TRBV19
CASSRGLEETQYF
TGTGCCAGTAGTAGGGGACTTGAAGAGACCCAGTACTTC
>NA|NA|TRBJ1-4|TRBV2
CASTKDGATNEKLFF
TGTGCCAGCACGAAGGACGGGGCAACTAATGAAAAACTGTTTTTT
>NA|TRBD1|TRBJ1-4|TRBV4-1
CASSQGQGTNEKLFF
TGCGCCAGCAGCCAGGGACAGGGAACTAATGAAAAACTGTTTTTT
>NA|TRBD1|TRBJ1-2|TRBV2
CASGQENNYGYTF
TGTGCCAGCGGACAGGAAAATAACTATGGCTACACCTTC
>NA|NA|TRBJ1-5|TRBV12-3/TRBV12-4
CASSFERGQPQHF
TGTGCCAGCAGTTTCGAGCGGGGTCAGCCCCAGCATTTT
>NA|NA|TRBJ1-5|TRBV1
CTSSQDATGLCQPQHF
TGCACCAGCAGCCAAGATGCGACAGGCTTGTGTCAGCCCCAGCATTTT
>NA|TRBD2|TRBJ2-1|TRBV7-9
CASSLALLAGGPIYNEQFF
TGTGCCAGCAGCTTAGCGCTGCTAGCGGGGGGGCCTATCTACAATGAGCAGTTCTTC
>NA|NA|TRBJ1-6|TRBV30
CAWSIGGGFYSPLHF
TGTGCCTGGAGTATTGGTGGGGGGTTTTATTCACCCCTCCACTTT
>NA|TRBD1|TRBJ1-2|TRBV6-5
CASSRTGGVYGYTF
TGTGCCAGCAGTCGGACAGGTGGAGTCTATGGCTACACCTTC
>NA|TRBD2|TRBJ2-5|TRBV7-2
CASSYQRGEKETQYF
TGTGCCAGCAGCTATCAGCGGGGGGAAAAAGAGACCCAGTACTTC
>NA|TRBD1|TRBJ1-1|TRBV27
CASSGRTGGWSNTEAFF
TGTGCCAGCAGTGGCCGGACAGGCGGGTGGTCGAACACTGAAGCTTTCTTT
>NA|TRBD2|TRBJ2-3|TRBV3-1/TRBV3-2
CASSPSSGGSTDTQYF
TGTGCCAGCAGCCCCTCTAGCGGGGGAAGCACAGATACGCAGTATTTT
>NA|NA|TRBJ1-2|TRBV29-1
CSVDSGGYGYTF
TGCAGCGTTGATTCGGGGGGATATGGCTACACCTTC
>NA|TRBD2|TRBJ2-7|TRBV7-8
CASSLAGIGLADYEQYF
TGTGCCAGCAGCTTAGCGGGTATAGGACTAGCGGACTACGAGCAGTACTTC
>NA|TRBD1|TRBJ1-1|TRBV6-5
CASSRTGAEAFF
TGTGCCAGCAGCCGGACAGGGGCTGAAGCTTTCTTT
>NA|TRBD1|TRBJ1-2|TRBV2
CASRMTGMGGYTF
TGTGCCAGCAGGATGACAGGGATGGGTGGCTACACCTTC
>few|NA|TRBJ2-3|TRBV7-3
CASSLGASASTDTQYF
TGTGCCAGCAGCTTAGGGGCTAGCGCTAGCACAGATACGCAGTATTTT
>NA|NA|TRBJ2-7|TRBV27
CASSPTWGGNSEQYF
TGTGCCAGCAGTCCTACCTGGGGGGGCAACTCAGAGCAGTACTTC
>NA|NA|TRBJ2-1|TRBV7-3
CASSQVPGTRDNEQFF
TGTGCCAGCAGCCAGGTCCCAGGGACACGGGACAATGAGCAGTTCTTC